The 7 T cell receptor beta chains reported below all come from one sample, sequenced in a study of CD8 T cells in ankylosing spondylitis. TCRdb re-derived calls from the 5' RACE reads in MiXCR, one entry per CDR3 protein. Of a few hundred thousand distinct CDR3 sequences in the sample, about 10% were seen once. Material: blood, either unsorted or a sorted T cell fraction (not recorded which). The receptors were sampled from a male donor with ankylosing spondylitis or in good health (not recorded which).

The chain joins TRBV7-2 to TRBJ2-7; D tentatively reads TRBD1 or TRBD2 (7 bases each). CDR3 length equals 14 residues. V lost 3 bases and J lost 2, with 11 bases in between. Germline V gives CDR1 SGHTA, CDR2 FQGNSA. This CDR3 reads CASSFRGGPYEQYF. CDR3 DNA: TGTGCCAGCAGCTTCAGGGGGGGCCCCTACGAGCAGTACTTC. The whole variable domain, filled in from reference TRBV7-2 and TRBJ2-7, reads GAGVSQSPSNKVTEKGKDVELRCDPISGHTALYWYRQSLGQGLEFLIYFQGNSAPDKSGLPSDRFSAERTGGSVSTLTIQRTQQEDSAVYLCASSFRGGPYEQYFGPGTRLTVT.

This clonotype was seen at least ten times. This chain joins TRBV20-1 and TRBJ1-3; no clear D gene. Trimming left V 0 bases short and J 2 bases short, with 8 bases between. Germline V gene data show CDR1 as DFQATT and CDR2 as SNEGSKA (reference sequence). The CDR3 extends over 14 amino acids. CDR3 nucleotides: TGCAGTGCTAGAGATCGGGCGCCTGGAAACACCATATATTTT. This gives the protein CSARDRAPGNTIYF.

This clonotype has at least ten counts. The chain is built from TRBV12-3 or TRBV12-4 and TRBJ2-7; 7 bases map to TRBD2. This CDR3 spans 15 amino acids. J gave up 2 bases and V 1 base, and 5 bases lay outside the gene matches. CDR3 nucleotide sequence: TGTGCCAGCAGTTTAGTTCTAGCGGTAACCTACGAGCAGTACTTC. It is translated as CASSLVLAVTYEQYF.

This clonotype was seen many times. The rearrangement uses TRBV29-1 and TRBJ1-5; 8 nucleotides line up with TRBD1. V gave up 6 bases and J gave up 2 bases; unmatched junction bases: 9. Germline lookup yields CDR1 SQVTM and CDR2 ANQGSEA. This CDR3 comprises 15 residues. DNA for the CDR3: TGCAGCGTCATCTCGACAGGGGATGGCAATCAGCCCCAGCATTTT. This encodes CSVISTGDGNQPQHF. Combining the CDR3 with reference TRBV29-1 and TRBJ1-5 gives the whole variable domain SAVISQKPSRDICQRGTSLTIQCQVDSQVTMMFWYRQQPGQSLTLIATANQGSEATYESGFVIDKFPISRPNLTFSTLTVSNMSPEDSSIYLCSVISTGDGNQPQHFGDGTRLSIL.

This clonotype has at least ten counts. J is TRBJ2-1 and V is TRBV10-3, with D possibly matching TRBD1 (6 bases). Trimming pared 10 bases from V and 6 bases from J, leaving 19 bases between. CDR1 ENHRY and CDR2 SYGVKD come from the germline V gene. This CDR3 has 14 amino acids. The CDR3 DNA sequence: TGTGCCACCGGGAACCCACAGGGCGGCAATGAGCAGTTCTTC. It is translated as CATGNPQGGNEQFF.

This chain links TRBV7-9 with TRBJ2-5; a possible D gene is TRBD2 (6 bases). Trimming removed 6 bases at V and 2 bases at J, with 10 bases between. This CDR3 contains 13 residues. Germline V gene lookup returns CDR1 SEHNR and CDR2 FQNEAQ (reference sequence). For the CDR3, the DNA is TGTGCCAGCAGGGTGGGAGGACAAGAGACCCAGTACTTC. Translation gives CASRVGGQETQYF.

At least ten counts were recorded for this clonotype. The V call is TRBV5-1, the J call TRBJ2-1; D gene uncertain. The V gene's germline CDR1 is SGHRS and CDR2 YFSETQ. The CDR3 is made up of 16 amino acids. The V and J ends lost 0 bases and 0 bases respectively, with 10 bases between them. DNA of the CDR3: TGCGCCAGCAGCTTGGAAGGTATCTCCTCCTACAATGAGCAGTTCTTC. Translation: CASSLEGISSYNEQFF.